This is a list of T cell receptor beta chains from one sample in a study of vaccination effects on CD4 cells after COVID-19. The antigens these receptors bind are not known. TCRdb's table, derived via immunoSEQ multiplex PCR, lists solely in-frame clones and lacks some. This sample has some 69,000 clones, with 65% to 75% found just once. The starting material was CD4+ T cells from PBMCs cultured with HCoV-NL63 spike peptides, obtained before COVID-19 vaccination. Every receptor here comes from a human donor who received a COVID-19 vaccine. The CDR3 runs from the conserved cysteine through the conserved F or W. The order of the fields is J gene, V gene, D gene, CDR3 protein. D genes are given only for firm matches.

j_gene: TRBJ2-2
v_gene: TRBV14
d_gene: NA
CDR3aa: CASSQRTLANTGELFF

j_gene: TRBJ2-5
v_gene: TRBV7-3
d_gene: NA
CDR3aa: CASTFRLLETQYF

j_gene: TRBJ1-2
v_gene: TRBV5-1
d_gene: NA
CDR3aa: CASSKTADGYTF

j_gene: TRBJ1-1
v_gene: TRBV12-3/TRBV12-4
d_gene: NA
CDR3aa: CASSGARWTEAFF

j_gene: TRBJ2-5
v_gene: TRBV14
d_gene: NA
CDR3aa: CASSPPGGRETQYF

j_gene: TRBJ2-3
v_gene: TRBV28
d_gene: NA
CDR3aa: CASTLLSTDTQYF

j_gene: TRBJ1-2
v_gene: TRBV6-2/TRBV6-3
d_gene: NA
CDR3aa: CASSSTGYGYTF

j_gene: TRBJ1-1
v_gene: TRBV7-3
d_gene: TRBD1
CDR3aa: CASSLTPGTENTEAFF

j_gene: TRBJ2-4
v_gene: TRBV5-1
d_gene: TRBD1
CDR3aa: CASSTWTGGPNIQYF

j_gene: TRBJ2-1
v_gene: TRBV19
d_gene: NA
CDR3aa: CASSKTGEQFF

j_gene: TRBJ1-2
v_gene: TRBV7-2
d_gene: TRBD1
CDR3aa: CASSKLPGQGNYGYTF

j_gene: TRBJ2-3
v_gene: TRBV20-1
d_gene: TRBD2
CDR3aa: CSASTAGGAEDTQYF

j_gene: TRBJ2-5
v_gene: TRBV18
d_gene: NA
CDR3aa: CASSPNRQETQYF

j_gene: TRBJ2-1
v_gene: TRBV6-5
d_gene: NA
CDR3aa: CASRYDRHNEQFF

j_gene: TRBJ2-5
v_gene: TRBV2
d_gene: TRBD1
CDR3aa: CASSTNRGPQYF

j_gene: TRBJ2-5
v_gene: TRBV19
d_gene: TRBD1
CDR3aa: CASSLLDRGIQTQYF

j_gene: TRBJ2-6
v_gene: TRBV2
d_gene: NA
CDR3aa: CASTSSGVPGANVLTF

j_gene: TRBJ2-5
v_gene: TRBV15
d_gene: TRBD1
CDR3aa: CATSRDRVGETQYF

j_gene: TRBJ2-4
v_gene: TRBV19
d_gene: NA
CDR3aa: CASSVSRAQNIQYF

j_gene: TRBJ2-2
v_gene: TRBV11-2
d_gene: NA
CDR3aa: CASSRTGHGLNTGELFF

j_gene: TRBJ2-4
v_gene: TRBV6-1
d_gene: NA
CDR3aa: CASSDTGAQLSGYF

j_gene: TRBJ2-5
v_gene: TRBV3-1/TRBV3-2
d_gene: TRBD2
CDR3aa: CASSLGRGITQETQYF